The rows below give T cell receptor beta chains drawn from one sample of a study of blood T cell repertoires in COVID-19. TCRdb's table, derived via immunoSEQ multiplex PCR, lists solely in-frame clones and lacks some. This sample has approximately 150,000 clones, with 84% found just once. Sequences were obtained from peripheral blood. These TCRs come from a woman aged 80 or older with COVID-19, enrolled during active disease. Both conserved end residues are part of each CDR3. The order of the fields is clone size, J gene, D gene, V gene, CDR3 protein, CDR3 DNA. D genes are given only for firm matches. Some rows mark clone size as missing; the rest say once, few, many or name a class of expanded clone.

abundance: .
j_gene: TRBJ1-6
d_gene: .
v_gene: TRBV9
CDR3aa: CASTPGPGRSYNSPLHF
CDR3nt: TGTGCCAGCACACCCGGACCCGGGAGGTCCTATAATTCACCCCTCCACTTT

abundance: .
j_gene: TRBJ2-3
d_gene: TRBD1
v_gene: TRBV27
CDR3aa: CASSLGAGGAGGPDTQYF
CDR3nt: TGTGCCAGCAGTTTAGGGGCAGGGGGCGCAGGGGGCCCAGATACGCAGTATTTT

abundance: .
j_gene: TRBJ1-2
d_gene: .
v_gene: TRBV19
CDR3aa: CASSIFYGYTF
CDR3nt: TGTGCCAGTAGTATCTTCTATGGCTACACCTTC

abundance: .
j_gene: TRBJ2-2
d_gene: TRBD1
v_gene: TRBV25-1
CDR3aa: CASSDDGQGGTGELFF
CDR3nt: TGTGCCAGCAGTGATGACGGACAGGGGGGTACCGGGGAGCTGTTTTTT

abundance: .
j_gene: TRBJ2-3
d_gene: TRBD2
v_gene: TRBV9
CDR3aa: CASSIAGVLDTQYF
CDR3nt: TGTGCCAGCAGCATAGCGGGAGTGTTGGATACGCAGTATTTT

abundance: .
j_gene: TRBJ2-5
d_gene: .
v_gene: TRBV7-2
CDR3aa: CASSTPETQYF
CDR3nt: TGTGCCAGCAGTACTCCGGAGACCCAGTACTTC

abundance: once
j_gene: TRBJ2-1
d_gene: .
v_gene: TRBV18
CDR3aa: CASSPPVSNEQFF
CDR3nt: TGTGCCAGCTCACCACCAGTGAGCAATGAGCAGTTCTTC

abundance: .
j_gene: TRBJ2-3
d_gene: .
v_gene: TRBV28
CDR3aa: CASTYIMRRGTDTQYF
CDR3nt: TGTGCCAGCACTTATATTATGCGGAGGGGCACAGATACGCAGTATTTT

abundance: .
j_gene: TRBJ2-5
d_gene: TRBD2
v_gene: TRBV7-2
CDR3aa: CASRPGTSRQETQYF
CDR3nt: TGTGCCAGCAGACCCGGGACTAGCCGGCAAGAGACCCAGTACTTC

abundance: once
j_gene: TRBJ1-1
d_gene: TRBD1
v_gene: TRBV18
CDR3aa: CASSPTGDIFNTEAFF
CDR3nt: TGTGCCAGCTCACCGACAGGGGACATCTTTAACACTGAAGCTTTCTTT

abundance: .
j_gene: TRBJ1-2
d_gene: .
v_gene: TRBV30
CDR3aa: CAWQGNNYGYTF
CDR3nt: TGTGCCTGGCAGGGGAATAACTATGGCTACACCTTC

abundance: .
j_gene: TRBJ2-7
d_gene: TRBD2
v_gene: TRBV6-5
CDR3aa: CASRLGLAGYEQYF
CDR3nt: TGTGCCAGCAGGCTGGGACTAGCGGGCTACGAGCAGTACTTC

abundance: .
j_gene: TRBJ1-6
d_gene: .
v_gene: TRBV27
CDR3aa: CASSQILRVNSPLHF
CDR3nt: TGTGCCAGCAGCCAAATCCTGAGGGTTAATTCACCCCTCCACTTT

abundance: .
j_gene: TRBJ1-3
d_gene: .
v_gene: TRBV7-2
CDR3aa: CASSLDPFLSSGNTIYF
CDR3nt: TGTGCCAGCAGCTTAGACCCCTTCCTTAGCTCTGGAAACACCATATATTTT

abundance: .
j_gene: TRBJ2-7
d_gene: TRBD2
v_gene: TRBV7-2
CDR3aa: CASSLASGGVLYEQYF
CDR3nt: TGTGCCAGCAGCTTAGCCAGCGGGGGGGTGCTCTACGAGCAGTACTTC

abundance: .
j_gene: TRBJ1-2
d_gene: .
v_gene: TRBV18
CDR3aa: CASSPKAGQGYGYTF
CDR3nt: TGTGCCAGCTCACCAAAGGCAGGGCAAGGGTATGGCTACACCTTC

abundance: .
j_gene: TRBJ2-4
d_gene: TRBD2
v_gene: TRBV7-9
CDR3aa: CASSPWVAGVNIQYF
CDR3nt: TGTGCCAGCAGCCCCTGGGTGGCGGGAGTAAACATTCAGTACTTC

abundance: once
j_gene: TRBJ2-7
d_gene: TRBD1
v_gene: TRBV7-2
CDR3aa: CASSLNRGIRYEQYF
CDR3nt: TGTGCCAGCAGCTTAAACAGGGGTATAAGGTACGAGCAGTACTTC

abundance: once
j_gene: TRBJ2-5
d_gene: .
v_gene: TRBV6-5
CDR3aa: CASSYPTRAQETQYF
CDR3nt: TGTGCCAGCAGTTACCCCACCAGGGCTCAAGAGACCCAGTACTTC

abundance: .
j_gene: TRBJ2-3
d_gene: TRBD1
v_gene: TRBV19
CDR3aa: CASSIQGVTDTQYF
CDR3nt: TGTGCCAGTAGTATTCAGGGGGTCACAGATACGCAGTATTTT

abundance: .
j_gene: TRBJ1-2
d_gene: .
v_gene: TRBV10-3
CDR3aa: CATTGFMYGYTF
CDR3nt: TGTGCCACAACAGGGTTCATGTATGGCTACACCTTC

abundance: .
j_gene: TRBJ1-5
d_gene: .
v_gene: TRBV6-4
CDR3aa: CASSPRGGNQPQHF
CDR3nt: TGTGCCAGCAGCCCTCGGGGGGGCAATCAGCCCCAGCATTTT

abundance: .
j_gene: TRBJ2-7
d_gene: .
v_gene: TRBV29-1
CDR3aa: CSARTAYEQYF
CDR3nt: TGCAGCGCCCGGACAGCCTACGAGCAGTACTTC

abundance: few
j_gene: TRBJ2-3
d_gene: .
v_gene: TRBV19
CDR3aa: CASSGGITDTQYF
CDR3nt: TGTGCCAGTAGTGGCGGTATCACAGATACGCAGTATTTT

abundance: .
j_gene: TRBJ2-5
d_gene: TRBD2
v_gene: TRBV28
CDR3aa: CASSNSVSGGEETQYF
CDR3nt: TGTGCCAGCAGTAACAGTGTTAGCGGGGGCGAAGAGACCCAGTACTTC

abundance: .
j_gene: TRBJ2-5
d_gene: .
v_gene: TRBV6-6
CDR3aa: CASSYSVGGGRETQYF
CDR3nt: TGTGCCAGCAGTTACTCGGTGGGAGGGGGTCGAGAGACCCAGTACTTC

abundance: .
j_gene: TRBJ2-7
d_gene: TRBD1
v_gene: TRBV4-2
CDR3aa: CASSQAGTGTSEQYF
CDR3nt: TGTGCCAGCAGCCAAGCCGGGACAGGGACTTCCGAGCAGTACTTC

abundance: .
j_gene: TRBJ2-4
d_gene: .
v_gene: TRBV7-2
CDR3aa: CASRTFAVGKNIQYF
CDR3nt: TGTGCCAGCAGAACCTTCGCGGTGGGCAAAAACATTCAGTACTTC

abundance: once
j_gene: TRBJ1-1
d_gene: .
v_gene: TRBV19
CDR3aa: CASSSQRGTEAFF
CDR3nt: TGTGCCAGTAGTAGTCAGCGGGGCACTGAAGCTTTCTTT

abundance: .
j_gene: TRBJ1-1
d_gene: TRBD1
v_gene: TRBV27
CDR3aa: CASSPDRGRVTEAFF
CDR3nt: TGTGCCAGCAGTCCCGACAGGGGGCGCGTCACTGAAGCTTTCTTT

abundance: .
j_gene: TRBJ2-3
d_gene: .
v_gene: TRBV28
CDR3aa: CASSLFHRVDTQYF
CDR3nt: TGTGCCAGCAGTTTATTCCACAGAGTAGATACGCAGTATTTT

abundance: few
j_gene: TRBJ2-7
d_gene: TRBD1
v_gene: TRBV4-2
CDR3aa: CASSQGGGGSREQYF
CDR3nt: TGTGCCAGCAGCCAAGGAGGGGGCGGGTCTAGGGAGCAGTACTTC

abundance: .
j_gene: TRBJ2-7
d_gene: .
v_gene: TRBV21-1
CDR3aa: CASNGQGFSYEQYF
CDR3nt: TGTGCCAGCAACGGACAGGGGTTCAGCTACGAGCAGTACTTC

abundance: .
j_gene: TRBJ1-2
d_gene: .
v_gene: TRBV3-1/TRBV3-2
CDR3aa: CASSQRGGLDYGGDTF
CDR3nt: TGTGCCAGCAGCCAAAGAGGGGGACTAGACTATGGAGGAGACACCTTC

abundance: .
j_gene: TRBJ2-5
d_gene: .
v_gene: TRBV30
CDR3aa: CAWSRVAVRGTQYF
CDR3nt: TGTGCCTGGAGCCGGGTAGCGGTCCGGGGGACCCAGTACTTC

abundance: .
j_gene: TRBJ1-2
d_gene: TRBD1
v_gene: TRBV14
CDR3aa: CASSQGQGSGYTF
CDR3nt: TGTGCCAGCAGCCAAGGACAGGGTTCTGGCTACACCTTC

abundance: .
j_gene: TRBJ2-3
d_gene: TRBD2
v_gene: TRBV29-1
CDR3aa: CSALGGVTDTQYF
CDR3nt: TGCAGCGCCTTGGGGGGGGTCACAGATACGCAGTATTTT

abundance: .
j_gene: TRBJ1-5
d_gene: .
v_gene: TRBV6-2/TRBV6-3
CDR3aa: CASSYGGESNQPQHF
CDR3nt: TGTGCCAGCAGTTACGGCGGGGAGAGCAATCAGCCCCAGCATTTT

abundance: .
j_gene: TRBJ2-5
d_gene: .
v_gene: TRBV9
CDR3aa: CASSADAGSGTQYF
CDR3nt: TGTGCCAGCAGCGCCGATGCTGGTTCGGGGACCCAGTACTTC

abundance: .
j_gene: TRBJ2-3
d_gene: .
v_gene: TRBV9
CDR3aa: CASSSLRAGLTDTQYF
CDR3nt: TGTGCCAGCAGTTCCCTTAGGGCGGGGCTCACAGATACGCAGTATTTT

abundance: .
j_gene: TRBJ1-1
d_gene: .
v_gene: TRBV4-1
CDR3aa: CASSQGVMAGTRNTEAFF
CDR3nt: TGCGCCAGCAGCCAGGGGGTCATGGCCGGGACACGCAACACTGAAGCTTTCTTT

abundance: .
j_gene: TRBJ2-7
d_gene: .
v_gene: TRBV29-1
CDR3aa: CSGSPRVGSEQYF
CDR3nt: TGCAGCGGCTCGCCGAGGGTGGGGAGCGAGCAGTACTTC

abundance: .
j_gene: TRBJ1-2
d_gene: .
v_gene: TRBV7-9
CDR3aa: CASTWGGADYGYTF
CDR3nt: TGTGCCAGCACCTGGGGGGGCGCGGACTATGGCTACACCTTC

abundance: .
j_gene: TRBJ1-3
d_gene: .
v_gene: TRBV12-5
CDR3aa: CASGFRSSGNTIYF
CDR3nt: TGTGCTAGTGGTTTCCGTTCCTCTGGAAACACCATATATTTT

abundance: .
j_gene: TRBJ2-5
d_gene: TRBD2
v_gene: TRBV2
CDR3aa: CASTPQLAGVETQYF
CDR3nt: TGTGCCAGCACTCCCCAACTAGCGGGAGTGGAGACCCAGTACTTC

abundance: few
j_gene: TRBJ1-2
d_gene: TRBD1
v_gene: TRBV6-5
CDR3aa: CASSKLDGQVDGYTF
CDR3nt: TGTGCCAGCAGTAAACTCGACGGACAGGTCGACGGCTACACCTTC

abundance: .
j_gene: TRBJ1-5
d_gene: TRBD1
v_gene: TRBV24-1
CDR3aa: CATGTGDQPQHF
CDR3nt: TGTGCCACCGGGACAGGGGATCAGCCCCAGCATTTT

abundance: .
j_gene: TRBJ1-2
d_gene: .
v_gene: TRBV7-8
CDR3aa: CASRPGQHIYGYTF
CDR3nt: TGTGCCAGCAGACCAGGACAGCACATCTATGGCTACACCTTC

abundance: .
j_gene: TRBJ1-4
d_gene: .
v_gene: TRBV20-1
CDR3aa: CSASGRSGGEEKLFF
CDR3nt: TGCAGTGCTAGTGGGCGTTCGGGTGGGGAGGAAAAACTGTTTTTT

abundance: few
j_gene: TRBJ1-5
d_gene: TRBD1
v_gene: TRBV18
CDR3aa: CASSHWDRGQPQHF
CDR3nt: TGTGCCAGCTCCCACTGGGACAGAGGGCAGCCCCAGCATTTT

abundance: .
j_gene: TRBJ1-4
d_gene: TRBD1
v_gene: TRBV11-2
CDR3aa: CASSLVSLGGWEKLFF
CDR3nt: TGTGCCAGCAGCTTAGTGTCGCTAGGGGGCTGGGAAAAACTGTTTTTT

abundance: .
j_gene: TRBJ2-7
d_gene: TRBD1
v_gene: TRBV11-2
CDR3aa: CASSYGQGPEQYF
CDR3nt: TGTGCCAGCAGCTACGGACAGGGTCCCGAGCAGTACTTC

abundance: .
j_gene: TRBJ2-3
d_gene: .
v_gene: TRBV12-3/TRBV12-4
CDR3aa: CASSYRGGTQYF
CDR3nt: TGTGCCAGCAGTTACAGGGGGGGTACGCAGTATTTT